A single sample gave rise to the 30 T cell receptor beta chains below, sequenced in a study of identifying expanded T cells in peripheral blood. Profiled with immunoSEQ multiplex PCR; TCRdb holds only in-frame clones, not every one. The data show 100,000 to 150,000 clones, with more than 75% seen just once and roughly 3.3% held by the top ten. Sequencing was performed on blood. The receptor set was obtained from a person aged 18 to 70 in good health.

This chain joins TRBV18 and TRBJ1-3; D gene ambiguous. CDR1 is KGHSH, CDR2 LQKENI, per germline. This CDR3 has 15 amino acids. V lost 3 bases to trimming and J lost 0 bases, with 9 bases between them. The DNA for the CDR3 is TGTGCCAGCTCACCGCAACCGAACTCTGGAAACACCATATATTTT. Translating gives CASSPQPNSGNTIYF.

The genes are TRBV27 and TRBJ1-2; D may be TRBD1 (5 bases). The CDR3 runs 13 residues. V was clipped by 5 bases and J by 2 bases, with 9 bases between them. Germline lookup yields CDR1 MNHEY and CDR2 SMNVEV (reference sequence). CDR3 sequence: CASSRGLNYGYTF. Here the CDR3 DNA reads TGTGCCAGCAGTAGGGGTTTAAACTATGGCTACACCTTC.

Here the CDR3 DNA reads TGTGCCAGCAGTGACACCCGGAACACTGAAGCTTTCTTT. Translation gives CASSDTRNTEAFF. The V call is TRBV6-4, the J call TRBJ1-1; D remains ambiguous. There are 13 residues in the CDR3. Germline assignment: CDR1 MRHNA and CDR2 SNTAGT. V lost 2 bases to trimming and J lost 1 base, with 5 bases between them.

J is TRBJ1-1 and V is TRBV6-6; D uncertain. The germline gives CDR1 MNHNY, CDR2 SVGAGI (reference sequence). The CDR3 contains 14 residues. Trimming removed 7 bases from V and 1 base from J, with 13 bases in between. CDR3 loop: CASMDRVGNTEAFF. CDR3 nucleotides: TGTGCCAGCATGGATCGGGTCGGGAACACTGAAGCTTTCTTT.

This chain joins TRBV19 and TRBJ2-7, with D uncertain. Trimming stripped 5 bases from V and 2 bases from J, with 10 bases between. The CDR3 runs to 13 residues. Germline-derived CDR1 and CDR2 are LNHDA and SQIVND (reference sequence). The chain's CDR3 is CASSHTPTYEQYF. As DNA, the CDR3 is TGTGCCAGTAGTCACACCCCGACCTACGAGCAGTACTTC.

The chain couples TRBV7-2 to TRBJ2-3; maybe TRBD1 (5 bases). The CDR3 sequence is 15 residues long. Germline CDR1 SGHTA, CDR2 FQGNSA. Trimming took 9 bases from V and 1 from J, leaving 17 bases between them. The CDR3 is CASKRGPSGTDTQYF. CDR3 coding DNA: TGTGCCAGTAAAAGGGGCCCCTCTGGCACAGATACGCAGTATTTT.

This clone was found once. Other DNA sequences in this sample translate to the same CDR3. V and J are TRBV9 and TRBJ2-5; TRBD1 matches 9 bases. In germline, CDR1 is SGDLS, CDR2 YYNGEE. V shed 3 bases and J 2 bases; nucleotides not matched to a gene: 5. The CDR3 has 15 residues. CDR3 sequence (DNA): TGTGCCAGCAGCGCGGACAGGGGTAAACAAGAGACCCAGTACTTC. Protein: CASSADRGKQETQYF.

The chain employs TRBV7-8 and TRBJ2-7; D is ambiguous. Trimming removed 1 base at V and 2 bases at J, with 9 bases between. This CDR3 has 14 amino acids. CDR1 is SGHVS, CDR2 FQNEAQ, per germline. The CDR3 sequence: CASSLGWVAYEQYF. The DNA for the CDR3 is TGTGCCAGCAGCTTAGGCTGGGTTGCCTACGAGCAGTACTTC.

The chain joins TRBV29-1 to TRBJ1-1, with 8 bases identical to TRBD1. This CDR3 is built from 13 residues. Germline loops: CDR1 SQVTM, CDR2 ANQGSEA. The junction had 2 bases not matched to a gene; V was cut back by 4 bases and J by 1 base. The CDR3 DNA is TGCAGCGTTGGGGGGACAGGGAACACTGAAGCTTTCTTT. Translation gives CSVGGTGNTEAFF.

The chain uses TRBV28 and TRBJ1-2; TRBD1 is a possible D gene (6 bases). Germline V CDR1 and CDR2: MDHEN, SYDVKM. Trimming pared 2 bases from V and 2 bases from J, leaving 12 bases between. There are 15 residues in the CDR3. The CDR3 sequence is CASSLINRVNYGYTF. Written as DNA, the CDR3 is TGTGCCAGCAGTTTAATTAACAGGGTAAACTATGGCTACACCTTC.

The chain recombines TRBV30 with TRBJ2-1; 11 bases map to TRBD1. V shed 1 base and J 2 bases; nucleotides not matched to a gene: 1. The CDR3 length is 15 residues. Per the germline V gene, CDR1 is GTSNPN and CDR2 is SVGIG (reference sequence). The CDR3 DNA sequence: TGTGCCTGGAGTGGGGGACAGGGGGCCTACAATGAGCAGTTCTTC. It encodes CAWSGGQGAYNEQFF.

V and J are TRBV2 and TRBJ1-5; the D is unclear. The CDR3 is 16 amino acids. Germline V gives CDR1 SNHLY, CDR2 FYNNEI. V was pared by 5 bases and J by 7 bases, with 21 bases between. CDR3 region: CASSKGPGEAHQPQHF. The CDR3 DNA reads TGTGCCAGCAGTAAGGGCCCCGGGGAGGCCCACCAGCCCCAGCATTTT. Combining the CDR3 with reference TRBV2 and TRBJ1-5 gives the whole variable domain EPEVTQTPSHQVTQMGQEVILRCVPISNHLYFYWYRQILGQKVEFLVSFYNNEISEKSEIFDDQFSVERPDGSNFTLKIRSTKLEDSAMYFCASSKGPGEAHQPQHFGDGTRLSIL.

The J gene is TRBJ2-5, the V gene TRBV5-1; possible D gene TRBD1, 6 bases. V was cut by 4 bases and J by 4 bases, with 17 bases left in between. The germline V gene has CDR1 SGHRS and CDR2 YFSETQ. The CDR3 contains 15 residues. CDR3 region: CASSPGALERETQYF. Here the CDR3 DNA reads TGCGCCAGCAGCCCAGGGGCCTTGGAAAGAGAGACCCAGTACTTC.

This chain links TRBV30 with TRBJ2-7; D gene unclear. The V gene lost 1 base and the J gene lost 1 base, with 11 bases spanning the gap. The CDR3 totals 14 residues. Germline assignment: CDR1 GTSNPN and CDR2 SVGIG (reference sequence). CDR3 bases: TGTGCCTGGAGTGCCCATACAGCGTCCTACGAGCAGTACTTC. This encodes CAWSAHTASYEQYF.

J is TRBJ1-5 and V is TRBV15; maybe TRBD1 (5 bases). This CDR3 is 15 amino acids long. V was shortened by 7 bases and J by 5 bases, with 18 bases between the two germline ends. CDR1 is LNHNV, CDR2 YYDKDF, per germline (reference sequence). As DNA, the CDR3 is TGTGCCACCACCCCGGGGCAGGGTTGGGATCAGCCCCAGCATTTT. Translation gives CATTPGQGWDQPQHF.

V is TRBV11-3 and J is TRBJ2-7; 7 bases match TRBD1. The germline CDR1 and CDR2 sequences are SGHNT and YENEEA. V lost 8 bases, J lost 0 bases, and 7 bases stayed unmatched. There are 14 residues in the CDR3. As DNA, the CDR3 is TGTGCCAGCTCCCGGGACAGTTTCTCCTACGAGCAGTACTTC. This codes for CASSRDSFSYEQYF.

CDR3 DNA sequence: TGTGCCAGCTCACCCATGCAGGGTGAAGCTTTCTTT. Translation: CASSPMQGEAFF. The V gene is TRBV18, the J gene TRBJ1-1; possible D gene TRBD1, 5 bases. The germline CDR1 and CDR2 sequences are KGHSH and LQKENI. V was trimmed by 3 bases and J by 7 bases, leaving 9 bases between them. The length of the CDR3 is 12 residues.

This chain uses TRBV4-1 with TRBJ1-4; maybe TRBD1 (6 bases). There are 15 residues in the CDR3. The V and J ends lost 3 bases and 0 bases respectively, with 8 bases between them. The germline CDR1 and CDR2 sequences are MGHRA and YSYEKL. CDR3 region: CASSQDSTTNEKLFF. CDR3 DNA: TGCGCCAGCAGCCAGGACAGTACAACTAATGAAAAACTGTTTTTT.

The gene calls are TRBV28 and TRBJ2-5; the D is unclear. CDR1 is MDHEN and CDR2 is SYDVKM in the germline V gene. V was clipped by 5 bases and J by 4 bases, with 8 bases between them. The CDR3 totals 12 residues. CDR3 DNA: TGTGCCAGCAGTCCCCCCCGAGAGACCCAGTACTTC. Encoded protein: CASSPPRETQYF.

The CDR3 sequence is CASSQGLAEAFF. DNA for the CDR3: TGTGCCAGCAGCCAAGGACTGGCGGAAGCTTTCTTT. J is TRBJ1-1 and V is TRBV7-9, with no clear D. Germline V CDR1 and CDR2: SEHNR, FQNEAQ (reference sequence). V was pared by 5 bases and J by 8 bases, with 12 bases between. The CDR3 has 12 residues.

The chain carries TRBV10-3 and TRBJ2-1; 11 bases agree with TRBD1. The CDR3 has 15 residues. The germline V gene encodes CDR1 ENHRY and CDR2 SYGVKD. After removal of 6 bases from V and 9 bases from J, the junction contained 10 bases not matched to a gene. The CDR3 DNA sequence: TGTGCCATCAGGCGAGGACAGGGGGCGAGGGGTGAGCAGTTCTTC. Its translation is CAIRRGQGARGEQFF.

The chain has TRBV7-2 and TRBJ2-3, with D unresolved. Trimming removed 4 bases from V and 3 bases from J, with 5 bases in between. Germline CDR1 SGHTA, CDR2 FQGNSA. This CDR3 spans 12 amino acids. The CDR3 DNA sequence: TGTGCCAGCAGCTCGACGACAGATACGCAGTATTTT. The encoded protein is CASSSTTDTQYF.

The CDR3 is CASNPGQLYEQYF. The CDR3 region has the DNA TGTGCCAGCAATCCGGGACAGCTCTACGAGCAGTACTTC. This chain joins TRBV2 and TRBJ2-7, with TRBD1 matching 7 bases. Germline loops: CDR1 SNHLY, CDR2 FYNNEI. The CDR3 loop spans 13 amino acids. The V segment lost 7 bases and the J segment 3 bases; nucleotides outside the gene matches: 6.

This clone has a handful of counts. The chain employs TRBV7-2 and TRBJ1-2; 8 nucleotides match TRBD1. The CDR3 runs to 13 residues. Germline lookup yields CDR1 SGHTA and CDR2 FQGNSA. V lost 3 bases, J lost 7 bases, and 4 bases stayed unmatched. The CDR3 loop reads CASSLQGASGYTF. The CDR3 nucleotides are TGTGCCAGCAGCTTGCAGGGGGCCAGTGGCTACACCTTC. The whole variable domain, filled in from reference TRBV7-2 and TRBJ1-2, reads GAGVSQSPSNKVTEKGKDVELRCDPISGHTALYWYRQSLGQGLEFLIYFQGNSAPDKSGLPSDRFSAERTGGSVSTLTIQRTQQEDSAVYLCASSLQGASGYTFGSGTRLTVV.

The V call is TRBV9, the J call TRBJ1-2; TRBD1 is a possible D gene (5 bases). V dropped 3 bases and J dropped 5 bases, with 14 bases sitting between them. The CDR3 totals 14 residues. Germline V gene data show CDR1 as SGDLS and CDR2 as YYNGEE. The CDR3 nucleotides are TGTGCCAGCAGCGCCGGGACTGATATTTATGGCTACACCTTC. Amino acid sequence: CASSAGTDIYGYTF.

The chain carries TRBV11-1 and TRBJ1-2; D uncertain. This CDR3 has 13 residues. Germline V gene data show CDR1 as SGHAT and CDR2 as FQDESV (reference sequence). V was clipped by 4 bases and J by 5 bases, with 11 bases between them. The CDR3, as DNA: TGTGCCAGCAGCTCCTATCAAGAATATGGCTACACCTTC. Translating it yields CASSSYQEYGYTF.

This chain links TRBV6-5 with TRBJ1-6; TRBD1 is a possible D gene (5 bases). The CDR3 is 13 residues long. The germline V and J ends were trimmed by 6 bases and 7 bases, with 10 bases remaining between them. Germline V lookup: CDR1 MNHEY, CDR2 SVGAGI. The CDR3 is CASSPRANSPLHF. The CDR3 DNA reads as TGTGCCAGCAGCCCCAGGGCGAATTCACCCCTCCACTTT.

The rearrangement links TRBV5-1 to TRBJ2-2, with 11 bases lining up with TRBD1. V lost 4 bases, J lost 5 bases, and 7 bases stayed unmatched. CDR1 SGHRS and CDR2 YFSETQ come from the germline V gene. The CDR3 contains 16 residues. In DNA form, the CDR3 reads TGCGCCAGCAGCCTCTTCCGGGACAGGGGGACCGGGGAGCTGTTTTTT. Translation gives CASSLFRDRGTGELFF.

This chain uses TRBV18 with TRBJ2-7, with D possibly being TRBD2 (6 bases). The CDR3 is 13 residues long. The ends were cut back, 2 bases at V and 7 bases at J, with 12 bases in the middle. CDR1 KGHSH and CDR2 LQKENI come from the germline V gene. CDR3 in DNA: TGTGCCAGCTCACCAGACCAGGGAGGAGAGCAGTACTTC. The encoded protein is CASSPDQGGEQYF.

This sequence joins TRBV4-3 and TRBJ2-1; D is unresolved. The V gene's germline CDR1 is LGHNA and CDR2 YSLEER. The CDR3 spans 14 residues. V was trimmed by 0 bases and J by 10 bases, leaving 13 bases between them. CDR3 coding DNA: TGCGCCAGCAGCCAAGAAAGGCTTTACGGGGAGCAGTTCTTC. Protein: CASSQERLYGEQFF.